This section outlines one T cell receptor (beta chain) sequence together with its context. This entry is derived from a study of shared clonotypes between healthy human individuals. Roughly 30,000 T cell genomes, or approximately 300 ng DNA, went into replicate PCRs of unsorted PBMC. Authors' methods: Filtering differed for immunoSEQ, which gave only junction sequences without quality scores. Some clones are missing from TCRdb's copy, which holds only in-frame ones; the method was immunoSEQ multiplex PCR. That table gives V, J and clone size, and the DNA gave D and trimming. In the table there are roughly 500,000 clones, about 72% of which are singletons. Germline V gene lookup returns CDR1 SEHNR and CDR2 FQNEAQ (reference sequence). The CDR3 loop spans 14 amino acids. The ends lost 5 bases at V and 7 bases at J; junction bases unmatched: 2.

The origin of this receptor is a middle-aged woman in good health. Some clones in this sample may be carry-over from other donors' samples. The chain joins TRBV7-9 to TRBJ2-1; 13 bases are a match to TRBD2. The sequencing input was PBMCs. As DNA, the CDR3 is TGTGCCAGCAGCCCGGGACTAGCGGGAAATGAGCAGTTCTTC. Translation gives CASSPGLAGNEQFF.